This T cell receptor (beta chain) was documented in a study of T cell responses to AZD1222 COVID-19 vaccine (dated by TCRdb to the early 2020s). About the investigation overall: AZD1222 recipients given second doses at about 4 weeks or at about 12 weeks were pooled, since spike-specific TCR depth and breadth were not found to differ between the two schedules. A total of around 240 trial participants underwent TCR sequencing, of whom 207 received two doses of AZD1222 and about 26 received two doses of the MenACWY control vaccine. Trial participants were enrolled by age into subgroups of 18-55, 56-69 and 70-plus years, and around 150, 29 and 61 TCR-sequenced participants, respectively, were included in these subgroups. Paper-wide results and their limitations: The vaccine-associated CD4 TCRs covered the entire spike protein, and the dominant responses fell in regions 160-218 and 743-854. After two AZD1222 doses, both the breadth and the depth of spike-specific TCRs were significantly higher than at day 0 and than in MenACWY recipients. Conclusions about previously exposed vaccinees are limited, since just a handful of AZD1222 recipients were seropositive for SARS-CoV-2 at baseline. Most participants were white British and females outnumbered males, and the authors suggested that clonal diversity may have been underestimated. Because no day 14 peak-response samples were available, the repertoires could be characterized only after the peak T cell response. The 56-69-year group was small, and its depth increase did not reach significance, likely because of low power. Epitopes outside the regions mutated in the B.1.351 and B.1.1.7 variants were reportedly recognized by nearly half of the unique spike-specific TCRs.

Comments on this clone: Its specific antigen is unknown. Per-base quality was not reported, and no clone a single base away is much larger than it.

The CDR3 regions of human TCRbeta chains were analyzed by immunosequencing. In the source study's methods: Repertoire TCRs were matched against a reference library of SARS-CoV-2-specific TCRs generated with the MIRA antigen-specificity platform. Breadth was defined as the fraction of unique TCRs that were SARS-CoV-2-associated. Depth was defined as the fraction of total T cells that were SARS-CoV-2-associated. Using the MIRA data, each spike-specific TCR was assigned both to the spike region to which the TCR was reactive and to a CD4 or CD8 class. Log10-transformed breadth and depth values were compared by one-way ANOVA with Sidak's multiple comparisons tests. In TCRdb, the immuneACCESS table is reduced to in-frame sequences with V and J assigned. These tables do not hold every clone; where another copy was compared, an unresolved V gene accounts for under half, and the others remain unexplained. The D gene and trimming were derived from the DNA, and the V and J assignments and clone size from that table. The sample profile shows about 85,000 clones; 65% to 90% of them were found once. Approximately 8% of the sample goes to the ten largest clones.

Trimming accounts for 6 bases at V and 2 bases at J, while the number of junction bases matched to no gene is 5. Its CDR3 holds 14 amino acids, cysteine through phenylalanine. The kept DNA is CDR3 alone, 42 bases in frame from the first base. CDR1 MDHEN and CDR2 SYDVKM are derived from the germline V gene. The time point label of this sample denotes: baseline before first vaccination. Vaccinee samples came from UK trials COV001 and COV002, including a single-blind randomized controlled phase 2/3 trial of AZD1222 (ChAdOx1 nCoV-19) in healthy adults. For TCRbeta chain sequencing, PBMC samples were collected from trial participants at day 0 and at day 28 after the second dose.

The receptor's source is an adult in good health. The sequencing here drew on peripheral blood, taken on day 0 of AZD1222 vaccination. In this chain, TRBV28 is recombined with TRBJ1-2; 8 central bases correspond to TRBD1. Read as DNA, the sequence is TGTGCCAGCAGATCAGGGGGCGCGAACTATGGCTACACCTTC. This gives the protein CASRSGGANYGYTF.